These T cell receptor beta chains were read from a single sample in a study of T cells in Graves' hyperthyroidism and ophthalmopathy. TCRdb used MiXCR to reprocess the multiplex PCR reads, holding one entry per CDR3 protein. The repertoire consists of around 540,000 distinct CDR3 sequences, with roughly 16% occurring once and the leading ten covering about 29%. The sequencing sample was made of blood. The receptors originated from a woman in her twenties or thirties with Graves' ophthalmopathy. Both conserved end residues are part of each CDR3. The D gene is left open where the match is weak. The size entry is marked missing in some rows and otherwise reads once, few, many or a size class.

>TRBD1|many|TRBJ2-5|TRBV3-1
CASSQVTGALETQYF
TGTGCCAGCAGCCAGGTTACAGGGGCGCTGGAGACCCAGTACTTC
>TRBD2|few|TRBJ2-7|TRBV10-3
CATLGASGWSNFYEQYF
TGTGCCACCCTCGGGGCTAGCGGGTGGAGTAATTTTTACGAGCAGTACTTC
>NA|NA|TRBJ1-2|TRBV28
CASSRGGASGYTF
TGTGCCAGCAGTAGAGGGGGGGCGAGTGGCTACACCTTC
>NA|few|TRBJ2-1|TRBV12-3/TRBV12-4
CASRPQGISYNEQFF
TGTGCCAGCAGACCCCAGGGGATCTCCTACAATGAGCAGTTCTTC
>NA|NA|TRBJ2-1|TRBV28
CASRRLGSSYNEQFF
TGTGCCAGCAGGCGACTAGGGAGCTCCTACAATGAGCAGTTCTTC
>NA|few|TRBJ2-7|TRBV2
CASSDGRNYGQYF
TGTGCCAGCAGTGACGGCCGGAACTATGGGCAGTACTTC
>NA|many|TRBJ2-1|TRBV20-1
CSGSPGDEQFF
TGCAGTGGGTCGCCCGGGGATGAGCAGTTCTTC
>NA|NA|TRBJ1-1|TRBV9
CASSIGGGNTEAFF
TGTGCCAGCAGCATCGGGGGGGGAAACACTGAAGCTTTCTTT
>TRBD1|many|TRBJ1-1|TRBV5-1
CASSLAGGQYTEAFF
TGCGCCAGCAGCTTGGCCGGGGGACAGTACACTGAAGCTTTCTTT
>NA|many|TRBJ1-3|TRBV2
CASSGDSSGNTIYF
TGTGCCAGCAGTGGGGATAGCTCTGGAAACACCATATATTTT
>NA|many|TRBJ2-1|TRBV3-1
CASSQGRGVEQFF
TGTGCCAGCAGCCAAGGCAGAGGAGTTGAGCAGTTCTTC
>NA|few|TRBJ2-1|TRBV20-1
CSASTGSSYNEQFF
TGCAGTGCTAGTACCGGGAGTTCCTACAATGAGCAGTTCTTC
>TRBD1|few|TRBJ2-7|TRBV6-2/TRBV6-3
CASGQAAGYGEQYF
TGTGCCAGCGGACAGGCCGCTGGGTACGGCGAGCAGTACTTC
>NA|many|TRBJ1-6|TRBV27
CASSLGSYNSPLHF
TGTGCCAGCAGTTTGGGCTCCTATAATTCACCCCTCCACTTT
>NA|many|TRBJ2-2|TRBV18
CASSPQIERAYTGELFF
TGTGCCAGCTCACCACAGATAGAGCGGGCCTACACCGGGGAGCTGTTTTTT
>NA|NA|TRBJ1-6|TRBV12-3/TRBV12-4
CASQTIGSNSPLHF
TGTGCCAGCCAGACTATCGGGTCCAATTCACCCCTCCACTTT
>NA|NA|TRBJ2-6|TRBV5-1
CASSLNLGGANVLTF
TGCGCCAGCAGCTTGAATTTAGGGGGGGCCAACGTCCTGACTTTC
>NA|NA|TRBJ2-5|TRBV11-3
CASSLGIGEETQYF
TGTGCCAGCAGCTTAGGTATCGGGGAAGAGACCCAGTACTTC
>NA|NA|TRBJ1-1|TRBV5-1
CASSLGNQGYTEAFF
TGCGCCAGCAGCTTGGGGAACCAGGGCTACACTGAAGCTTTCTTT
>NA|many|TRBJ2-5|TRBV10-3
CAISDEGETQYF
TGTGCCATCAGTGACGAGGGAGAGACCCAGTACTTC